What follows is one T cell receptor (beta chain) and its context. Its antigen is unidentified. The sample belongs to a study of T cells in Graves' hyperthyroidism and ophthalmopathy. Points from the study as a whole: The authors' 13 V-J model separated ophthalmopathy from stable hyperthyroidism. Blood also contained most expanded thyroid clonotypes above 0.001.

Deletions cut 0 bases from V and 1 base from J, with 5 bases between. The CDR3 covers 14 residues. Germline loops: CDR1 SGHNT, CDR2 YENEEA. The source material, RNA transcripts, was used to amplify TCR beta CDR3 regions. Using the HTBI primer set, a first-round RT-PCR was run on the TCR CDR3. MiXCR, run by TCRdb on the multiplex PCR reads, gives a single entry per CDR3 protein. The profile shows 450,000 to 700,000 distinct CDR3 sequences, roughly 46% of them singletons. These patients, aged 18 to 65, had recently diagnosed hyperthyroidism lasting under 2 months. This receptor was taken from a woman aged 18-29 years with Graves' hyperthyroidism. Source material: peripheral blood or thyroid tissue (not recorded which). The chain employs TRBV11-3 and TRBJ2-3; D unresolved. The CDR3: CASSLDGGTDTQYF. The DNA of the CDR3 is TGTGCCAGCAGCTTAGACGGAGGCACAGATACGCAGTATTTT.